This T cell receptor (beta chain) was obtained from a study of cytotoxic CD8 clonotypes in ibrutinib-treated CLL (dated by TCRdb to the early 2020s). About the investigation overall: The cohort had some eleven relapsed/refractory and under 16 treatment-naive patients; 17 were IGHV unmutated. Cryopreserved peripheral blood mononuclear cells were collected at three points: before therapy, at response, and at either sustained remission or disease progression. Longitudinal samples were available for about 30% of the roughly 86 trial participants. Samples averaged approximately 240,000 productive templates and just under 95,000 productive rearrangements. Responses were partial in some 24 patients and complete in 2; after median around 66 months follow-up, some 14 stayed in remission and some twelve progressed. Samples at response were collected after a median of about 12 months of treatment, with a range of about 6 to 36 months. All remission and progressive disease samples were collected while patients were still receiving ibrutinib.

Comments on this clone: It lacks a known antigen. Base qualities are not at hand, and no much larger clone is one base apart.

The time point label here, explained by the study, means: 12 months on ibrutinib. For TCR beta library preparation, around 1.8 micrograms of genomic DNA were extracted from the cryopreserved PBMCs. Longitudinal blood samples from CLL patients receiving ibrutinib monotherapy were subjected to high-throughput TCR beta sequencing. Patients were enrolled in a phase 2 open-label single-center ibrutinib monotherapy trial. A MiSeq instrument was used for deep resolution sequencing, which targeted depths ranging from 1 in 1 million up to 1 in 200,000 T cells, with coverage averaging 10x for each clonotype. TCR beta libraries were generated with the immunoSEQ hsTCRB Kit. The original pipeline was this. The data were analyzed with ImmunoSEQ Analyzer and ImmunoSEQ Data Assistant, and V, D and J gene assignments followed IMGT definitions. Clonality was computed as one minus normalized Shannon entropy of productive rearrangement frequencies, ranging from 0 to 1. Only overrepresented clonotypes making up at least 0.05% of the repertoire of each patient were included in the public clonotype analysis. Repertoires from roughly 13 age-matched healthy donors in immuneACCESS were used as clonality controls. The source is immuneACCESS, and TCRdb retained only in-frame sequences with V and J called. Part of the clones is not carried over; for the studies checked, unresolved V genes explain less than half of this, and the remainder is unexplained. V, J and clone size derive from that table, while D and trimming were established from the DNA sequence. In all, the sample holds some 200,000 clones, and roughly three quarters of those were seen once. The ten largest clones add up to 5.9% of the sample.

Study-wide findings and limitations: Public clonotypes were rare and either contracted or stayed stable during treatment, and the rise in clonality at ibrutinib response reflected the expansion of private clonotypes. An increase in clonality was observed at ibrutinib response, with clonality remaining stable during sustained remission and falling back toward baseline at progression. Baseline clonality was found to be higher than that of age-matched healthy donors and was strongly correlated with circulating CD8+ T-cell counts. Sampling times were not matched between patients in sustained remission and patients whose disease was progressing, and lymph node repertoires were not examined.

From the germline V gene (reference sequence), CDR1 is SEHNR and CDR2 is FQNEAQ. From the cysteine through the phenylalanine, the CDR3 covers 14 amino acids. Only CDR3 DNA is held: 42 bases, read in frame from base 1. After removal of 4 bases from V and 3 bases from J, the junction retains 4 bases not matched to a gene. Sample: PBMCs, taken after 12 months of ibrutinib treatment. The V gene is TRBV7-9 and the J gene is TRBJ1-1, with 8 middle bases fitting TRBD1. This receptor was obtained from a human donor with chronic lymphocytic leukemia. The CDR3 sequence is CASSSDRAYTEAFF. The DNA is TGTGCCAGCAGCTCGGACAGGGCGTACACTGAAGCTTTCTTT.